This entry concerns a single T cell receptor (beta chain). The junction had 7 bases not matched to a gene; V was cut back by 2 bases and J by 7 bases. Germline CDR1 is LGHDT and CDR2 is YNNKEL (reference sequence). This CDR3 is 14 amino acids long. Authors' data handling: Using reference gene primer amplification, nucleated cell counts were estimated. Some clones are missing from TCRdb's copy, which holds only in-frame ones; the method was immunoSEQ multiplex PCR. The DNA was the basis for D and trimming; V, J and clone size are from that table. Of 280,000 or so clones in the sample, roughly 90% were seen once. This sample is part of a study of blood T cell repertoires in COVID-19. Looking at the study overall: Samples of COVID-19 (acute and convalescent) were obtained from the United States, Italy and Spain. Sources were T cells, B-cell-depleted T cells, or PBMCs; the material itself was cDNA or gDNA.

The V call is TRBV3-1 (or the pseudogene TRBV3-2), the J call TRBJ1-2, with 7 positions matching TRBD1. The sample was peripheral blood. The sequence came from a woman aged 60-75 years with acute or convalescent COVID-19. CDR3 protein: CASSQIDRVSGYTF. The CDR3 nucleotides are TGTGCCAGCAGCCAAATAGACAGGGTATCTGGCTACACCTTC.